Sequencing of this TCR beta chain was carried out in a study of T cells expressing NK-cell markers. Overall study: TCR beta repertoires came from sorted CD3+CD56+NKG2C+, CD3+CD56+NKG2C- and CD3+CD56-NKG2C+ T cells.

The CDR3 totals 13 residues. CDR1 and CDR2 from the germline V gene are MNHNS and SASEGT. Note on this clonotype: Its target is unknown.

Whole-study results and caveats: Of the CD8+ T cell pool in about six donors, roughly 1.0-7.0% was accounted for by dominant NKG2C+ clonotypes.

From the 5' RACE reads, TCRdb lists one entry per CDR3 protein and no DNA. The table lists about 260,000 distinct CDR3 sequences, with 4.2% in the top ten. The origin of this receptor is a woman aged 18 to 75 in good health. V and J are TRBV6-1 and TRBJ2-4; the D gene TCRdb calls, TRBD1, cannot be checked with no DNA. Material: blood T cells: a sorted CD56 or NKG2C T cell subset, CD4+ or CD8+ T cells, or bulk PBMC T cells (not recorded which). This CDR3 is CASQGQGGNIQYF.